The 18 T cell receptor beta chains below all came from one sample that was sequenced in a study of neurological immune-mediated disorders. One entry per CDR3 protein, called by TCRdb with MiXCR from the 5' RACE reads. Of about 66,000 distinct CDR3 sequences in the sample, under 5% are singletons; the top ten hold about 6.9%. The sequencing sample was made of PBMCs. The receptors shown here come from a man aged 25 to 45 with multiple sclerosis.

This clonotype was seen ten or more times. The rearrangement links TRBV19 to TRBJ2-1; TRBD2 matches at 9 bases. The CDR3 spans 13 residues. V lost 5 bases and J lost 10; bases outside the gene matches: 6. Germline V CDR1 and CDR2: LNHDA, SQIVND (reference sequence). The CDR3 spells CASSVSGGGEQFF. The CDR3 DNA reads as TGTGCCAGTAGTGTTAGCGGGGGTGGCGAGCAGTTCTTC.

Many counts were recorded for this clonotype. This sequence joins TRBV29-1 and TRBJ1-1; tentative D call: TRBD1 (5 bases). The V and J ends lost 6 bases and 4 bases respectively, with 12 bases between them. The CDR3 loop spans 12 amino acids. Germline V gives CDR1 SQVTM, CDR2 ANQGSEA. This chain's CDR3 is CSVHRGGTEAFF. The CDR3 DNA reads TGCAGCGTGCACCGCGGGGGCACTGAAGCTTTCTTT.

On this clonotype itself: A read error may explain this, as a much larger clone is one base away. The V and J genes are TRBV5-6 and TRBJ2-2; no firm D call. Trimming pared 2 bases from V and 4 bases from J, leaving 6 bases between. CDR3 length equals 13 residues. In germline, CDR1 is SGHDT, CDR2 YYEEEE. The CDR3: CASSFKGTGELFF. The DNA for the CDR3 is TGTGCCAGCAGCTTTAAGGGCACCGGGGAGCTGTTTTTT.

The table lists this clonotype with many counts. This chain connects TRBV5-1 to TRBJ1-4, with D possibly matching TRBD1 (5 bases). Germline CDR1 reads SGHRS; CDR2 reads YFSETQ. CDR3 length: 16 residues. Deletions cut 0 bases from V and 4 bases from J, with 13 bases between. CDR3 nucleotides: TGCGCCAGCAGCTTGGAGGCAGGGCGGCTTAATGAAAAACTGTTTTTT. It translates to CASSLEAGRLNEKLFF.

This clonotype was recorded a few times. The rearrangement joins TRBV5-1 to TRBJ2-1; D is perhaps TRBD1 or TRBD2 (6 bases each). This CDR3 has 13 amino acids. V gave up 0 bases and J gave up 9 bases, with 10 bases separating them. Germline lookup yields CDR1 SGHRS and CDR2 YFSETQ. The CDR3 DNA sequence: TGCGCCAGCAGCTTGGCACAGGGAGGTGAGCAGTTCTTC. Protein sequence: CASSLAQGGEQFF.

The chain links TRBV6-2 or TRBV6-3 to TRBJ2-3; D not certain. V gave up 7 bases and J gave up 0 bases, with 14 bases separating them. The CDR3 totals 15 residues. Germline V gives CDR1 MNHEY, CDR2 SVGEGT. In DNA, the CDR3 is TGTGCCAGCACCTCGCGGCACAGAAGCACAGATACGCAGTATTTT. This sequence encodes CASTSRHRSTDTQYF.

This clonotype was observed many times. The junction differs from germline at one of its ends, possibly a read error. V gene TRBV5-1 combines with J gene TRBJ1-6, with D perhaps matching TRBD1 (6 bases). The length of the CDR3 is 17 residues. Germline CDR1 reads SGHRS; CDR2 reads YFSETQ. The CDR3: CASSFDRIGSDNSPLNF. Here the CDR3 DNA reads TGCGCCAGCAGCTTCGACAGGATAGGATCCGATAATTCACCCCTCAACTTT.

Ten or more counts support this clonotype. The V call is TRBV5-1, the J call TRBJ2-1, with D perhaps matching TRBD1 (5 bases). V was shortened by 2 bases and J by 5 bases, with 11 bases between the two germline ends. Germline V gene data show CDR1 as SGHRS and CDR2 as YFSETQ. The CDR3 length is 14 residues. The CDR3 nucleotides are TGCGCCAGCAGCTTAAGGGGCTCACACAATGAGCAGTTCTTC. Translation gives CASSLRGSHNEQFF.

The rearrangement uses TRBV7-9 and TRBJ1-1, with D unresolved. CDR3 size: 13 residues. Deletions cut 5 bases from V and 11 bases from J, with 18 bases between. Per germline, CDR1 SEHNR and CDR2 FQNEAQ (reference sequence). This CDR3 is CASSPEKRIGAFF. CDR3 nucleotide sequence: TGTGCCAGCAGCCCCGAGAAGCGGATCGGCGCTTTCTTT.

This clonotype was recorded at least ten times. CDR3 sequence reads: CSVSWAGELNTEAFF. The CDR3 nucleotides are TGCAGCGTTTCTTGGGCAGGGGAATTGAACACTGAAGCTTTCTTT. The chain is built from TRBV29-1 and TRBJ1-1; a possible D gene is TRBD1 (6 bases). The CDR3 length is 15 residues. Between the trimmed V and J ends, which lost 5 bases and 0 bases, there was a span of 16 bases. Germline assignment: CDR1 SQVTM and CDR2 ANQGSEA.

This clonotype occurred many times. The chain couples TRBV29-1 to TRBJ1-1; 7 bases agree with TRBD1. CDR3 length: 15 residues. Germline V gene sequence: CDR1 SQVTM, CDR2 ANQGSEA. V gave up 3 bases and J gave up 5 bases; unmatched junction bases: 12. CDR3 sequence (DNA): TGCAGCGTTGAGCAAGGAGGGGGCGGTCTGACTGAAGCTTTCTTT. Amino acid sequence: CSVEQGGGGLTEAFF.

Ten or more counts support this clonotype. The chain carries TRBV5-1 and TRBJ1-2; TRBD1 might be the D (6 bases). CDR1 is SGHRS and CDR2 is YFSETQ in the germline V gene. The CDR3 has 14 amino acids. The V end lost 0 bases, the J end lost 5 bases, and 11 bases lay between the germline ends. The CDR3 is CASSLDRVKYGYTF. CDR3 sequence (DNA): TGCGCCAGCAGCTTGGACAGGGTGAAGTATGGCTACACCTTC.

This clonotype was counted at least ten times. The chain has TRBV5-1 and TRBJ2-7, with 10 bases fitting TRBD2. There are 14 residues in the CDR3. The V and J ends lost 7 bases and 3 bases, in that order; junction bases with no gene match: 7. Germline CDR1 SGHRS, CDR2 YFSETQ. CDR3 sequence reads: CASHSGGRFYEQYF. The CDR3 DNA reads as TGCGCCAGCCATAGCGGGGGGCGCTTCTACGAGCAGTACTTC.

This clonotype has at least ten counts. The gene calls are TRBV7-8 and TRBJ1-4; no definite D call. CDR3 size: 16 residues. V lost 5 bases and J 7 bases, leaving 20 bases between the germline ends. The V gene's germline CDR1 is SGHVS and CDR2 FQNEAQ. The CDR3 sequence is CASSRPGGNYVEKLFF. Written as DNA, the CDR3 is TGTGCCAGCAGCCGGCCCGGCGGGAACTACGTTGAAAAACTGTTTTTT.

This chain connects TRBV5-4 to TRBJ2-3; TRBD2 is a possible D gene (5 bases). The CDR3 loop spans 15 amino acids. Trimming took 3 bases from V and 5 from J, leaving 16 bases between them. Germline V gene lookup returns CDR1 SGHNT and CDR2 YYREEE (reference sequence). This chain's CDR3 is CASSSGVSSGDTQYF. The CDR3 bases are TGTGCCAGCAGCTCCGGGGTCAGCAGTGGAGATACGCAGTATTTT.

This clonotype was detected ten times or more. V is TRBV10-2 and J is TRBJ2-7, with 7 bases fitting TRBD1. CDR1 WSHSY and CDR2 SAAADI come from the germline V gene. With 6 bases clipped from V and 6 bases from J, the junction kept 5 bases outside the gene matches. This CDR3 is built from 12 residues. CDR3 bases: TGCGCCAGCAGGGATACAGGGGTCGAGCAGTACTTC. It yields the protein CASRDTGVEQYF.

This clonotype has at least ten counts. The genes are TRBV6-5 and TRBJ2-2, with 14 nucleotides matching TRBD2. Per the germline V gene, CDR1 is MNHEY and CDR2 is SVGAGI. The CDR3 has 18 residues. V dropped 6 bases and J dropped 1; count of bases not matched to a gene: 7. CDR3: CASSRTSGGPRNTGELFF. The CDR3 nucleotides read TGTGCCAGCAGCCGGACTAGCGGGGGGCCTAGGAACACCGGGGAGCTGTTTTTT.

This clonotype is medium-sized in the sample. The V call is TRBV9, the J call TRBJ2-3; D is undetermined. Trimming took 3 bases from V and 0 from J, leaving 26 bases between them. Germline loops: CDR1 SGDLS, CDR2 YYNGEE. CDR3 length: 20 amino acids. The CDR3, as DNA: TGTGCCAGCAGCGCGGTCTTTTCCTTCTGTTTCTGGAAAAGCACAGATACGCAGTATTTT. Translated, it gives CASSAVFSFCFWKSTDTQYF.